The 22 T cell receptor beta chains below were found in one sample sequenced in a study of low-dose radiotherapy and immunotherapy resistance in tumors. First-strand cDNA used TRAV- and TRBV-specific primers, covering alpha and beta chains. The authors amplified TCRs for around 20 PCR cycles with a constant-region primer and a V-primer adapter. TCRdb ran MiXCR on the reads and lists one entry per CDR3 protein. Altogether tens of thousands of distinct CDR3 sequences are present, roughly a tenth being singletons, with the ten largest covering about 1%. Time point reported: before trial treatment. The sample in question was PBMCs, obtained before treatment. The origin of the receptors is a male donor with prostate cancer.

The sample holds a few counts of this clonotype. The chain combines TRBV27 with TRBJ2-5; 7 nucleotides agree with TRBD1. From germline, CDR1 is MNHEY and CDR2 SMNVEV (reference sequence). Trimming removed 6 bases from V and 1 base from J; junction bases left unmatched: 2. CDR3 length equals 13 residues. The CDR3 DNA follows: TGTGCCAGCAGGGGACAGTTCCAAGAGACCCAGTACTTC. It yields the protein CASRGQFQETQYF.

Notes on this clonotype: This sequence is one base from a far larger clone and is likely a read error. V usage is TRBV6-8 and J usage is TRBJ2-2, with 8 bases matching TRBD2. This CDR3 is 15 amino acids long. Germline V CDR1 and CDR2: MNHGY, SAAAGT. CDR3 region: CAGSASGSDTGELFF. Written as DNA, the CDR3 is TGTGCCGGCAGTGCGAGCGGGAGTGACACCGGGGAGCTGTTTTTT.

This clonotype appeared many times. The CDR3 protein is CASSPGQGQYNEQFF. The CDR3 DNA sequence: TGTGCCAGCAGTCCCGGACAGGGTCAGTACAATGAGCAGTTCTTC. This rearrangement joins TRBV6-2 or TRBV6-3 to TRBJ2-1; 8 bases match TRBD1. Per the germline V gene, CDR1 is MNHEY and CDR2 is SVGEGT. The ends lost 5 bases at V and 4 bases at J; junction bases unmatched: 7. CDR3 length: 15 amino acids.

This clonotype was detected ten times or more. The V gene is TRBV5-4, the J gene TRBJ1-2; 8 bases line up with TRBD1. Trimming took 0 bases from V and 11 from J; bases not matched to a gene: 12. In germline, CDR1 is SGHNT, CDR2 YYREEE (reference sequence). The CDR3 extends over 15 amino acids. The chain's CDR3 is CASSLGTGTGSLYTF. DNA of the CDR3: TGTGCCAGCAGCTTGGGAACCGGGACAGGATCCTTGTACACCTTC.

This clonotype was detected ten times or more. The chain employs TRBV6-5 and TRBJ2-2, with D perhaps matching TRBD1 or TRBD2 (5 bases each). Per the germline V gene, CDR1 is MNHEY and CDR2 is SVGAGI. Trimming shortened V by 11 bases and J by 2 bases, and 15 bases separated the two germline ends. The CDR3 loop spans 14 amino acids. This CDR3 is CAVYGTPNTGELFF. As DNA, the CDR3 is TGTGCCGTGTATGGGACCCCCAACACCGGGGAGCTGTTTTTT.

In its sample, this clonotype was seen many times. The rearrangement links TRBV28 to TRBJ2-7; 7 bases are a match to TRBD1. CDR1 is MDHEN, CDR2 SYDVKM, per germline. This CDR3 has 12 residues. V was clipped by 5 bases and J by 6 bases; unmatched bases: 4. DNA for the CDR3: TGTGCCAGCAGTCGACAGGGCTCCGAGCAGTACTTC. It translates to CASSRQGSEQYF. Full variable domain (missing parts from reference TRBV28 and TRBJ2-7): DVKVTQSSRYLVKRTGEKVFLECVQDMDHENMFWYRQDPGLGLRLIYFSYDVKMKEKGDIPEGYSVSREKKERFSLILESASTNQTSMYLCASSRQGSEQYFGPGTRLTVT.

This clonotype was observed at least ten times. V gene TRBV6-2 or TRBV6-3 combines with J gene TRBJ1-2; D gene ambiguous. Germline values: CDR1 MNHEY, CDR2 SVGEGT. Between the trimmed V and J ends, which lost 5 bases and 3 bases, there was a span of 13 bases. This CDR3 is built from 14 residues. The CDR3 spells CASSPRQVYYGYTF. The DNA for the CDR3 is TGTGCCAGCAGTCCCCGGCAGGTCTACTATGGCTACACCTTC.

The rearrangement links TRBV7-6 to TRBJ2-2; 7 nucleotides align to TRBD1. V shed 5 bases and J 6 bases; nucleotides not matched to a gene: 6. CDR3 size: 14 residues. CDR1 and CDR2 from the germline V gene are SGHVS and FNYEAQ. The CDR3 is CASSPRTGSGELFF. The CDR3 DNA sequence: TGTGCCAGCAGCCCAAGGACAGGCTCCGGGGAGCTGTTTTTT.

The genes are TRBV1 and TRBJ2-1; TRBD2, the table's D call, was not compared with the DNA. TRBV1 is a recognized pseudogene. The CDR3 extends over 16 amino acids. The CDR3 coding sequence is TGCACCAGCAGCGAGCCTAGCGGGAGCTCCTACAATGAGCAGTTCTTC. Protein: CTSSEPSGSSYNEQFF.

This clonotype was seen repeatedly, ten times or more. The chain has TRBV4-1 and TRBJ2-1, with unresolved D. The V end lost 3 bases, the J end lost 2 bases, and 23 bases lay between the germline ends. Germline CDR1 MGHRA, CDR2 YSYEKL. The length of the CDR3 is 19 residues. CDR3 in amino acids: CASSQSIESTLIPYNEQFF. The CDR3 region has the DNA TGCGCCAGCAGCCAGTCTATCGAATCGACTCTTATTCCCTACAATGAGCAGTTCTTC.

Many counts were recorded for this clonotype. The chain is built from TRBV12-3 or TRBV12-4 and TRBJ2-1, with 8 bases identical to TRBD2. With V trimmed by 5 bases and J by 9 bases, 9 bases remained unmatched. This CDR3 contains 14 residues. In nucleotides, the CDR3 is TGTGCCAGCAGTGCCGGTGGTAGCGGGATTGAGCAGTTCTTC. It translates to CASSAGGSGIEQFF.

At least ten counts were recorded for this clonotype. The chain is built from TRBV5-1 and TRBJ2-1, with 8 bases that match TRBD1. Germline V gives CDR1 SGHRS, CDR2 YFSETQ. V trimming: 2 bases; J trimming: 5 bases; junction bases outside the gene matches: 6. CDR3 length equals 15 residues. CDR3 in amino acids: CASSLPGGLNNEQFF. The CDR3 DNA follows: TGCGCCAGCAGCTTACCAGGGGGCCTCAACAATGAGCAGTTCTTC.

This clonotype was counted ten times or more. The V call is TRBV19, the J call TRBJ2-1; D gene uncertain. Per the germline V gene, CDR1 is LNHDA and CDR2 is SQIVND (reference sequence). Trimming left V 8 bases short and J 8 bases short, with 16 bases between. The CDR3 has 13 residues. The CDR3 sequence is CASGFRLSHEQFF. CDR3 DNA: TGTGCCAGTGGATTCCGATTGTCCCATGAGCAGTTCTTC.

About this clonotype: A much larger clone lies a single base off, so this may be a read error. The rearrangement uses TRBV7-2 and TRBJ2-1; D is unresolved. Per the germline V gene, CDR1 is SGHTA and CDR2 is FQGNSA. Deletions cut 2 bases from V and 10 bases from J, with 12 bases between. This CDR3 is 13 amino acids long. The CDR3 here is CASSLTPSYEQFF. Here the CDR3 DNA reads TGTGCCAGCAGCTTAACTCCCTCCTACGAGCAGTTCTTC.

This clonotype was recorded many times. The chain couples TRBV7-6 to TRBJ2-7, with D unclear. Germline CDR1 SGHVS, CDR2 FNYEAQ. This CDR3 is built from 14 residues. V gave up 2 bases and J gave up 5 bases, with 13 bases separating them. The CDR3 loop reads CASSLRPTDHEQYF. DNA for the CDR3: TGTGCCAGCAGCTTAAGGCCCACCGACCACGAGCAGTACTTC.

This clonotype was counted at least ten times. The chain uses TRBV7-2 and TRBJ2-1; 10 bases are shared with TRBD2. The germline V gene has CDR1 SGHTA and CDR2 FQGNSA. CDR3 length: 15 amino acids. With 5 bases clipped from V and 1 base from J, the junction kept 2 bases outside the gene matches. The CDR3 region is CASSTGLASYNEQFF. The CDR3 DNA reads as TGTGCCAGCAGCACGGGACTAGCGTCCTACAATGAGCAGTTCTTC. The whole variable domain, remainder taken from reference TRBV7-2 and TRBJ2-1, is GAGVSQSPSNKVTEKGKDVELRCDPISGHTALYWYRQSLGQGLEFLIYFQGNSAPDKSGLPSDRFSAERTGGSVSTLTIQRTQQEDSAVYLCASSTGLASYNEQFFGPGTRLTVL.

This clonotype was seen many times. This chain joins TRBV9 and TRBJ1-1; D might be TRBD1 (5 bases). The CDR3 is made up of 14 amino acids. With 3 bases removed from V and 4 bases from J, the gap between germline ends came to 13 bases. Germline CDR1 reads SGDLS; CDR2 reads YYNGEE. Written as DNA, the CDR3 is TGTGCCAGCAGCGGCAGGGAAGGGGTCACTGAAGCTTTCTTT. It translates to CASSGREGVTEAFF.

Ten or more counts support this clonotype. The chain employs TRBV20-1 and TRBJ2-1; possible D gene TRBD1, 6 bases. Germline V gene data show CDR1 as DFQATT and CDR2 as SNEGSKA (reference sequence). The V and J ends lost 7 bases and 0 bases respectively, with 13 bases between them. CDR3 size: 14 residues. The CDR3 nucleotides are TGCAGTGTTCCGGGACAAGGCTCCTACAATGAGCAGTTCTTC. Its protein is CSVPGQGSYNEQFF.

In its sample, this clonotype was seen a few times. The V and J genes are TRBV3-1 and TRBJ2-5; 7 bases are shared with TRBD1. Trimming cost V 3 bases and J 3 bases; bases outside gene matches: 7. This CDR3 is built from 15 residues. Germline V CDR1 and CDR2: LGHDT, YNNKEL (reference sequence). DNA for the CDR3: TGTGCCAGCAGCCAGCCCGGGACAGCGGAAGAGACCCAGTACTTC. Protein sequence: CASSQPGTAEETQYF.

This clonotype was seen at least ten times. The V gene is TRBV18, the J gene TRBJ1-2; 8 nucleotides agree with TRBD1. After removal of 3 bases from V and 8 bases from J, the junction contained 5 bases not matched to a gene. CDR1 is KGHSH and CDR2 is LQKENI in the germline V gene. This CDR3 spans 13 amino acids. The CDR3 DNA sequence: TGTGCCAGCTCACCTTCGACAGGGGACGGCTACACCTTC. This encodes CASSPSTGDGYTF.

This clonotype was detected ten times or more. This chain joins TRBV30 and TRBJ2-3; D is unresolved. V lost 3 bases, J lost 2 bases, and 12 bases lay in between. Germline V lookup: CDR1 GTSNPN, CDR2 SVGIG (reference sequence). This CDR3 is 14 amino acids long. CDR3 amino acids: CAWSLTEDTDTQYF. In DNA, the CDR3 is TGTGCCTGGAGCTTAACAGAAGACACAGATACGCAGTATTTT. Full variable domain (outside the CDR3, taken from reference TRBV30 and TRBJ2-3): SQTIHQWPATLVQPVGSPLSLECTVEGTSNPNLYWYRQAAGRGLQLLFYSVGIGQISSEVPQNLSASRPQDRQFILSSKKLLLSDSGFYLCAWSLTEDTDTQYFGPGTRLTVL.

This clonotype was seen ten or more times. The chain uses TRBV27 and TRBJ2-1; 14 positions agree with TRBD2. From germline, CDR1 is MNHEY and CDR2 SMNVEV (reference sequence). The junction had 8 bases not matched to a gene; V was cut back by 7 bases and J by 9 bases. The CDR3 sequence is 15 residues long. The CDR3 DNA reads TGTGCCAGCAACCGACTAGCGGGAGGGCCTAGTGAGCAGTTCTTC. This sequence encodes CASNRLAGGPSEQFF.